This is a list of T cell receptor beta chains from one sample in a study of T cells in Graves' hyperthyroidism and ophthalmopathy. MiXCR was run by TCRdb on the multiplex PCR reads, yielding one entry per CDR3 protein. The table shows about 400,000 distinct CDR3 sequences, with less than 20% occurring only once. Sample: blood. Receptors originate from a woman younger than 35 with Graves' hyperthyroidism. Each CDR3 is given with its conserved first and last residue. D genes are given only for firm matches. Clone size is given for some rows only: seen once, a few or many times, or a class if the clone is expanded.

CDR3nt: TGTGCCAGCAGCCCCCGGACAGGGGGCCTCTCAAACTATGGCTACACCTTC
CDR3aa: CASSPRTGGLSNYGYTF
v_gene: TRBV7-9
d_gene: TRBD1
abundance: few
j_gene: TRBJ1-2

CDR3nt: TGTGCCAGCAGCGGATGGCCTAGCAATCATCAGACCCAGTACTTC
CDR3aa: CASSGWPSNHQTQYF
v_gene: TRBV7-2
d_gene: .
abundance: many
j_gene: TRBJ2-5

CDR3nt: TGTGCCAGCAGGATCCGCGGGACGGCCCCCCGCGAGCAGTACTTC
CDR3aa: CASRIRGTAPREQYF
v_gene: TRBV27
d_gene: .
abundance: .
j_gene: TRBJ2-7

CDR3nt: TGTGCCAGCAGTTTAGCTCCTCAGCCTGGACCTGAAGCTTTCTTT
CDR3aa: CASSLAPQPGPEAFF
v_gene: TRBV12-3/TRBV12-4
d_gene: .
abundance: many
j_gene: TRBJ1-1

CDR3nt: TGTGCCAGCAGTTCCTGGACAACCCCCTACAATGAGCAGTTCTTC
CDR3aa: CASSSWTTPYNEQFF
v_gene: TRBV7-3
d_gene: .
abundance: many
j_gene: TRBJ2-1

CDR3nt: TGTGCCAGCTACTGGGAAGAAGGGATAGACTATGGCTACACCTTC
CDR3aa: CASYWEEGIDYGYTF
v_gene: TRBV2
d_gene: .
abundance: many
j_gene: TRBJ1-2

CDR3nt: TGTGCCAGCAGCCTAGCGGGAGGGCCCCTCGAGCAGTACTTC
CDR3aa: CASSLAGGPLEQYF
v_gene: TRBV6-1
d_gene: TRBD2
abundance: many
j_gene: TRBJ2-7

CDR3nt: TGTGCCAGCAGTGCCCCAGGGTACCAGCCCCAGCATTTT
CDR3aa: CASSAPGYQPQHF
v_gene: TRBV6-4
d_gene: .
abundance: few
j_gene: TRBJ1-5

CDR3nt: TGCGCCAGCAGCCGCCCGGACGGAATGAACACCGGGGAGCTGTTTTTT
CDR3aa: CASSRPDGMNTGELFF
v_gene: TRBV5-1
d_gene: .
abundance: .
j_gene: TRBJ2-2

CDR3nt: TGTGCCAGCACCCCTATGGCGGGGGGGCTCAATGAGCAGTTCTTC
CDR3aa: CASTPMAGGLNEQFF
v_gene: TRBV5-6
d_gene: TRBD2
abundance: few
j_gene: TRBJ2-1

CDR3nt: TGCAGTGCTCCAGGACAGCTGATTTACGAGCAGTACTTC
CDR3aa: CSAPGQLIYEQYF
v_gene: TRBV20-1
d_gene: .
abundance: many
j_gene: TRBJ2-7

CDR3nt: TGTGCCATCAGTGATGGGGTCTGGGGCGAGCAGTACTTC
CDR3aa: CAISDGVWGEQYF
v_gene: TRBV10-3
d_gene: .
abundance: few
j_gene: TRBJ2-7

CDR3nt: TGCAGTGCTAGTAAGGGGGGCTATGGCTACACCTTC
CDR3aa: CSASKGGYGYTF
v_gene: TRBV20-1
d_gene: .
abundance: .
j_gene: TRBJ1-2

CDR3nt: TGTGCCTGGAGTCCTAGCGGGAGGTCCTCGTCCGGGGAGCTGTTTTTT
CDR3aa: CAWSPSGRSSSGELFF
v_gene: TRBV30
d_gene: TRBD2
abundance: few
j_gene: TRBJ2-2

CDR3nt: TGTGCCTCCGGGCCAGTGAACACCGGGGAGCTGTTTTTT
CDR3aa: CASGPVNTGELFF
v_gene: TRBV30
d_gene: .
abundance: many
j_gene: TRBJ2-2

CDR3nt: TGTGCCAGCAGCCAGGGGACTAGCGGGAGGGGCACCGGGGAGCTGTTTTTT
CDR3aa: CASSQGTSGRGTGELFF
v_gene: TRBV3-1
d_gene: TRBD2
abundance: few
j_gene: TRBJ2-2

CDR3nt: TGTGCCAGCAGCTTAGACCCCGGGACAGGGTCCCAAATTTACGAGCAGTACTTC
CDR3aa: CASSLDPGTGSQIYEQYF
v_gene: TRBV13
d_gene: TRBD1
abundance: many
j_gene: TRBJ2-7

CDR3nt: TGTGCCAGTAGTATTCTTAGGGGACAGGGGAACACTGAAGCTTTCTTT
CDR3aa: CASSILRGQGNTEAFF
v_gene: TRBV19
d_gene: TRBD1
abundance: many
j_gene: TRBJ1-1

CDR3nt: TGTGCCAGCAGCGCAGGGGGCGCGGGTGAAGCTTTCTTT
CDR3aa: CASSAGGAGEAFF
v_gene: TRBV5-4
d_gene: TRBD1
abundance: few
j_gene: TRBJ1-1

CDR3nt: TGTGCCACCTCCCGGGCAGTGAACACTGAAGCTTTCTTT
CDR3aa: CATSRAVNTEAFF
v_gene: TRBV10-3
d_gene: .
abundance: .
j_gene: TRBJ1-1

CDR3nt: TGTGCCAGCGGGACGGCCTCTGGGAGCAATCAGCCCCAGCATTTT
CDR3aa: CASGTASGSNQPQHF
v_gene: TRBV2
d_gene: .
abundance: .
j_gene: TRBJ1-5

CDR3nt: TGTGCCAGCAGCCCCGGACGACAGTTCTCTGGGGCCAACGTCCTGACTTTC
CDR3aa: CASSPGRQFSGANVLTF
v_gene: TRBV6-1
d_gene: .
abundance: many
j_gene: TRBJ2-6

CDR3nt: TGTGCCAGCAGTCCAGCAGGGAGCTCCTATAATTCACCCCTCCACTTT
CDR3aa: CASSPAGSSYNSPLHF
v_gene: TRBV28
d_gene: .
abundance: many
j_gene: TRBJ1-6

CDR3nt: TGTGCCAGCAGTGAATGGGCCGGGTCTGGGGCCAACGTCCTGACTTTC
CDR3aa: CASSEWAGSGANVLTF
v_gene: TRBV25-1
d_gene: .
abundance: .
j_gene: TRBJ2-6

CDR3nt: TGTGCCAGCAGCCCAGGGGGCGATTCACCCCTCCACTTT
CDR3aa: CASSPGGDSPLHF
v_gene: TRBV7-3
d_gene: TRBD1
abundance: .
j_gene: TRBJ1-6

CDR3nt: TGTGCCAGCAGCCCCCGTGCCGGGGACAGTGCCTCCTACGAGCAGTACTTC
CDR3aa: CASSPRAGDSASYEQYF
v_gene: TRBV12-3/TRBV12-4
d_gene: TRBD1
abundance: .
j_gene: TRBJ2-7

CDR3nt: TGTGCCTGGAGTGCAAATTCACCCCTCCACTTT
CDR3aa: CAWSANSPLHF
v_gene: TRBV30
d_gene: .
abundance: .
j_gene: TRBJ1-6

CDR3nt: TGTGCCTGGGCTTGGGGGACAGCGGACACCATATATTTT
CDR3aa: CAWAWGTADTIYF
v_gene: TRBV30
d_gene: TRBD1
abundance: many
j_gene: TRBJ1-3

CDR3nt: TGCGCCAGCAGCCAAGAGCGGGCGGGAGAGACCCAGTACTTC
CDR3aa: CASSQERAGETQYF
v_gene: TRBV4-1
d_gene: .
abundance: few
j_gene: TRBJ2-5

CDR3nt: TGCAGTGCTAGAGACCCGACAGGGGGGGAAAATTCACCCCTCCACTTT
CDR3aa: CSARDPTGGENSPLHF
v_gene: TRBV20-1
d_gene: TRBD1
abundance: few
j_gene: TRBJ1-6

CDR3nt: TGTGCCAGCAGCCTAACCATCGGGGCTTACAATCAGCCCCAGCATTTT
CDR3aa: CASSLTIGAYNQPQHF
v_gene: TRBV28
d_gene: .
abundance: .
j_gene: TRBJ1-5

CDR3nt: TGTGCCAGCAGGCCTCCTCGGGACAGGACCTACGAGCAGTACTTC
CDR3aa: CASRPPRDRTYEQYF
v_gene: TRBV2
d_gene: TRBD1
abundance: .
j_gene: TRBJ2-7

CDR3nt: TGCAGTGCTAGGTCTACTCAGGGGTCCCTCTCCTACAATGAGCAGTTCTTC
CDR3aa: CSARSTQGSLSYNEQFF
v_gene: TRBV20-1
d_gene: .
abundance: .
j_gene: TRBJ2-1

CDR3nt: TGCGCCAGCAGCTTGGACTCTCCAAAAGAGAATGAGCAGTTCTTC
CDR3aa: CASSLDSPKENEQFF
v_gene: TRBV5-1
d_gene: .
abundance: many
j_gene: TRBJ2-1

CDR3nt: TGCGCCAGCAGCCAAGAACTAGCGGTGGTGGAGACCCAGTACTTC
CDR3aa: CASSQELAVVETQYF
v_gene: TRBV4-1
d_gene: TRBD2
abundance: few
j_gene: TRBJ2-5

CDR3nt: TGTGCCAGCAGTCCATTTCCTTCCTACGAGCAGTACTTC
CDR3aa: CASSPFPSYEQYF
v_gene: TRBV2
d_gene: .
abundance: many
j_gene: TRBJ2-7

CDR3nt: TGTGCCAGCTCACCGATACAGGGGGCAGAGACCCAGTACTTC
CDR3aa: CASSPIQGAETQYF
v_gene: TRBV18
d_gene: TRBD1
abundance: many
j_gene: TRBJ2-5

CDR3nt: TGCAGTGCCCCTGAGCCCGGAATCTCTGGGGAGACCCAGTACTTC
CDR3aa: CSAPEPGISGETQYF
v_gene: TRBV20-1
d_gene: .
abundance: many
j_gene: TRBJ2-5

CDR3nt: TGTGCCAGCAGTTTATCTGGGTCCTACCTTTACGAGCAGTACTTC
CDR3aa: CASSLSGSYLYEQYF
v_gene: TRBV27
d_gene: .
abundance: many
j_gene: TRBJ2-7

CDR3nt: TGTGCCTGGAGTCTCGGGACCGGAAACATTCAGTACTTC
CDR3aa: CAWSLGTGNIQYF
v_gene: TRBV30
d_gene: .
abundance: few
j_gene: TRBJ2-4

CDR3nt: TGTGCCAGCAGTTTAGTAGGGGGCAAGTCCGGCTACACCTTC
CDR3aa: CASSLVGGKSGYTF
v_gene: TRBV12-3/TRBV12-4
d_gene: TRBD1
abundance: few
j_gene: TRBJ1-2

CDR3nt: TGTGCCAGCAGTTATAGGGGGGCCGGCGACGAGCAGTACTTC
CDR3aa: CASSYRGAGDEQYF
v_gene: TRBV6-2/TRBV6-3
d_gene: .
abundance: .
j_gene: TRBJ2-7

CDR3nt: TGTGCCAGCAGTGCCCTCCCTCCGGGACAGGGCCGGGAGACCCAGTACTTC
CDR3aa: CASSALPPGQGRETQYF
v_gene: TRBV6-1
d_gene: TRBD1
abundance: many
j_gene: TRBJ2-5

CDR3nt: TGTGCCAGCAGTTCAGGGACTTACTATGGCTACACCTTC
CDR3aa: CASSSGTYYGYTF
v_gene: TRBV12-3/TRBV12-4
d_gene: .
abundance: .
j_gene: TRBJ1-2

CDR3nt: TGCAGTGCTAGAGATCTCCAGGGATCGGGCAATCGGCCCCAGCATTTT
CDR3aa: CSARDLQGSGNRPQHF
v_gene: TRBV20-1
d_gene: .
abundance: .
j_gene: TRBJ1-5

CDR3nt: TGTGCCACCAGTGATAGGGGACAGGGCGGCGATCAGCCCCAGCATTTT
CDR3aa: CATSDRGQGGDQPQHF
v_gene: TRBV24-1
d_gene: TRBD1
abundance: many
j_gene: TRBJ1-5

CDR3nt: TGTGCCTGGAGTGTTGAGGGGTTGGGCGGCTACACCTTC
CDR3aa: CAWSVEGLGGYTF
v_gene: TRBV30
d_gene: .
abundance: .
j_gene: TRBJ1-2

CDR3nt: TGTGCCAGCAGTTTACGGGACAGGGGGGAAGCTTTCTTT
CDR3aa: CASSLRDRGEAFF
v_gene: TRBV27
d_gene: TRBD1
abundance: .
j_gene: TRBJ1-1

CDR3nt: TGCAGTGCTAGAGGCGGGACGTCCGGGGGGTCGACCTACGAGCAGTACTTC
CDR3aa: CSARGGTSGGSTYEQYF
v_gene: TRBV20-1
d_gene: TRBD2
abundance: many
j_gene: TRBJ2-7

CDR3nt: TGTGCCTGGAGACCCAGCGGGGGGGAAGAGACCCAGTACTTC
CDR3aa: CAWRPSGGEETQYF
v_gene: TRBV30
d_gene: TRBD2
abundance: many
j_gene: TRBJ2-5

CDR3nt: TGCGCCAGCGGAACCGGCCACCTTAACACTGAAGCTTTCTTT
CDR3aa: CASGTGHLNTEAFF
v_gene: TRBV10-2
d_gene: .
abundance: .
j_gene: TRBJ1-1

CDR3nt: TGTGCCAGCAGTTTCCAATCATCCCTCCCCGGGGAGCTGTTTTTT
CDR3aa: CASSFQSSLPGELFF
v_gene: TRBV27
d_gene: .
abundance: few
j_gene: TRBJ2-2

CDR3nt: TGCAGTGCTAGAGCGGGGGGGGCCTCCTACAATGAGCAGTTCTTC
CDR3aa: CSARAGGASYNEQFF
v_gene: TRBV20-1
d_gene: TRBD2
abundance: many
j_gene: TRBJ2-1

CDR3nt: TGCAGTGCTAGAGATATGGGGTCGGGACTGTTTTTT
CDR3aa: CSARDMGSGLFF
v_gene: TRBV20-1
d_gene: .
abundance: once
j_gene: TRBJ1-4

CDR3nt: TGTGCCAGCAGTCCCCACCTCGAGGGGGCGGGCGATGAGCAGTTCTTC
CDR3aa: CASSPHLEGAGDEQFF
v_gene: TRBV12-3/TRBV12-4
d_gene: TRBD1
abundance: many
j_gene: TRBJ2-1